This T cell receptor (beta chain) was sequenced for a study of persistence of HIV-infected CD4 T cells. The wider study: Multiple blood draws of up to about 180 mL, except two donors with single leukapheresis.

The stimulus was an HIV-1 Gag 15-mer peptide pool, 0.85 to 1 ug/peptide/mL. Sorting selected CD4+ T cells upregulating both CD40 ligand and CD69. The libraries were made with immunoSEQ version 4 in survey mode. The repertoire was sequenced with immunoSEQ multiplex PCR; TCRdb's copy has only in-frame clones and lacks some. The data contain under 40,000 clones, roughly three quarters of them singletons. Notes on this clone: The antigen is unknown.

The source was CD4+ T cells sorted from PBMCs after roughly 18-hour stimulation, collected from a patient who received antiretroviral therapy. The receptor's source is an adult man with HIV who was CMV-seropositive.

CDR3: CASAGTGGNEQFF. The CDR3 coding sequence is TGTGCCAGCGCCGGGACAGGGGGCAATGAGCAGTTCTTC. V usage is TRBV13 and J usage is TRBJ2-1; the match to TRBD1 covers 11 bases. The CDR3 sequence is 13 residues long. Germline V CDR1 and CDR2: PRHDT, FYEKMQ (reference sequence). V trimming: 8 bases; J trimming: 6 bases; junction bases outside the gene matches: 3.